Each of the 6 T cell receptor beta chains below was sequenced from the same sample in a study of OX40 agonist ivuxolimab in advanced cancers. Profiling relied on immunoSEQ multiplex PCR, and the TCRdb table lists in-frame clones only, not all of them. The data contain 37,000 or so clones, 60% to 80% of them singletons. Sequencing was performed on CD4+ or CD8+ T cells sorted from blood, taken in a trial of the OX40 agonist ivuxolimab. These receptors originate from an adult with an advanced solid tumor such as melanoma, head and neck, liver or kidney cancer.

This clone came up once. V usage is TRBV4-3 and J usage is TRBJ2-5, with TRBD1 matching over 9 bases. This CDR3 is built from 16 residues. J gave up 1 base and V 0 bases, and 3 bases lay outside the gene matches. Per the germline V gene, CDR1 is LGHNA and CDR2 is YSLEER. The CDR3 region has the DNA TGCGCCAGCAGCCAAGAGGGGACAGGGCCCCAAGAGACCCAGTACTTC. The encoded protein is CASSQEGTGPQETQYF.

The J gene is TRBJ1-1, the V gene TRBV28, with D unclear. The germline CDR1 and CDR2 sequences are MDHEN and SYDVKM. The V and J ends lost 6 bases and 7 bases respectively, with 9 bases between them. There are 11 residues in the CDR3. The CDR3 is CASRGYSEAFF. The CDR3 bases are TGTGCCAGCAGGGGGTACAGTGAAGCTTTCTTT.

V usage is TRBV7-9 and J usage is TRBJ1-2; 10 bases are shared with TRBD1. The V segment lost 2 bases and the J segment 4 bases; nucleotides outside the gene matches: 10. Germline lookup yields CDR1 SEHNR and CDR2 FQNEAQ (reference sequence). The CDR3 is made up of 17 amino acids. CDR3 loop: CASSLLGQGTTIYGYTF. The DNA of the CDR3 is TGTGCCAGCAGCTTACTGGGACAGGGGACTACGATCTATGGCTACACCTTC.

The rearrangement uses TRBV18 and TRBJ2-7; TRBD1 matches at 7 bases. From germline, CDR1 is KGHSH and CDR2 LQKENI. This CDR3 spans 14 amino acids. J gave up 2 bases and V 3 bases, and 4 bases lay outside the gene matches. CDR3 DNA sequence: TGTGCCAGCTCACCGACGGGACAGACCTACGAGCAGTACTTC. Its translation is CASSPTGQTYEQYF.

This clone was found a few times. The gene calls are TRBV2 and TRBJ2-1; no clear D. The CDR3 consists of 13 residues. Trimming took off 4 bases at V and 5 bases at J, with 9 bases between the two ends. Looked up from germline, CDR1 is SNHLY and CDR2 is FYNNEI. CDR3 amino acids: CASSVAGNNEQFF. DNA for the CDR3: TGTGCCAGCAGTGTCGCCGGAAACAATGAGCAGTTCTTC. Combining the CDR3 with reference TRBV2 and TRBJ2-1 gives the whole variable domain EPEVTQTPSHQVTQMGQEVILRCVPISNHLYFYWYRQILGQKVEFLVSFYNNEISEKSEIFDDQFSVERPDGSNFTLKIRSTKLEDSAMYFCASSVAGNNEQFFGPGTRLTVL.

Points on this clone: Other DNA sequences in the same sample also yield this CDR3. This chain links TRBV28 with TRBJ2-7, with 11 bases lining up with TRBD2. This CDR3 region has 16 residues. CDR1 and CDR2 from the germline V gene are MDHEN and SYDVKM. Unmatched junction bases numbered 4, after V lost 2 bases and J lost 1 base. The CDR3 DNA reads TGTGCCAGCAGTTTACTAGCGGGGGGACTATCCTACGAGCAGTACTTC. Encoded protein: CASSLLAGGLSYEQYF.